The 28 T cell receptor beta chains in this list originate from one sample, sequenced in a study of T cells after somatic rescue of genetic block. Some clones are missing from TCRdb's copy, which holds only in-frame ones; the method was immunoSEQ multiplex PCR. The sample consists of approximately 100,000 clones, 75% to 90% of them appearing once. Sample: peripheral blood mononuclear cells (PBMCs). These receptors originate from a woman aged 18 to 35.

V usage is TRBV27 and J usage is TRBJ2-1; 11 nucleotides align to TRBD2. The CDR3 is 17 residues long. Germline V lookup: CDR1 MNHEY, CDR2 SMNVEV (reference sequence). V shed 5 bases and J 0 bases; nucleotides not matched to a gene: 6. This chain's CDR3 is CASSPGTSGPSYNEQFF. CDR3 sequence (DNA): TGTGCCAGCAGTCCCGGGACTAGCGGACCCTCCTACAATGAGCAGTTCTTC.

CDR3 sequence reads: CASRLAANYGYTF. Here the CDR3 DNA reads TGTGCCAGCAGACTCGCGGCTAACTATGGCTACACCTTC. This chain connects TRBV6-5 to TRBJ1-2; D unresolved. V lost 6 bases and J lost 0, with 8 bases in between. Germline V gene sequence: CDR1 MNHEY, CDR2 SVGAGI. The length of the CDR3 is 13 residues.

V and J are TRBV6-4 and TRBJ2-2; no clear D. The CDR3 sequence is 15 residues long. V shed 6 bases and J shed 0 bases, with 11 bases lying between them. The germline V gene has CDR1 MRHNA and CDR2 SNTAGT. The CDR3 spells CASSPRGANTGELFF. CDR3 in DNA: TGTGCCAGCAGCCCCCGCGGAGCGAACACCGGGGAGCTGTTTTTT.

Details on this clone: One end of the junction does not line up with germline, which may come from a read error. J is TRBJ2-7 and V is TRBV30, with D perhaps assigned TRBD1 or TRBD2 (6 bases each). The length of the CDR3 is 9 residues. Germline V gene lookup returns CDR1 GTSNPN and CDR2 SVGIG (reference sequence). Here the CDR3 reads CGGGYEQYF. The CDR3 DNA follows: TGCGGGGGCGGCTACGAGCAGTACTTC.

This clone was picked up a small number of times. J is TRBJ1-5 and V is TRBV7-2; D not resolved. Germline V gene sequence: CDR1 SGHTA, CDR2 FQGNSA. The length of the CDR3 is 13 residues. V dropped 1 base and J dropped 6 bases, with 7 bases sitting between them. CDR3 region: CASSLDRFQPQHF. The CDR3 DNA sequence: TGTGCCAGCAGCTTAGATAGGTTTCAGCCCCAGCATTTT.

The V and J genes are TRBV5-6 and TRBJ1-1; tentative D call: TRBD1 (5 bases). CDR3 size: 13 residues. From germline, CDR1 is SGHDT and CDR2 YYEEEE. V was shortened by 0 bases and J by 6 bases, with 9 bases between the two germline ends. The CDR3 nucleotides are TGTGCCAGCAGCTTGGCGCAGGGCTCTGAAGCTTTCTTT. It encodes CASSLAQGSEAFF.

V usage is TRBV7-9 and J usage is TRBJ1-2; weak D call: TRBD1 (6 bases). Trimming took off 5 bases at V and 4 bases at J, with 11 bases between the two ends. Germline CDR1 SEHNR, CDR2 FQNEAQ (reference sequence). The CDR3 extends over 13 amino acids. The CDR3 reads CASSRGHPYGYTF. In DNA form, the CDR3 reads TGTGCCAGCAGCCGGGGACACCCCTATGGCTACACCTTC.

The V gene is TRBV28, the J gene TRBJ1-4, with D hard to call. In germline, CDR1 is MDHEN, CDR2 SYDVKM. CDR3 size: 14 residues. Trimming took off 4 bases at V and 10 bases at J, with 16 bases between the two ends. The CDR3 nucleotides are TGTGCCAGCAGTTACGCACTGGCCCCAGGAAAACTGTTTTTT. The encoded protein is CASSYALAPGKLFF. Full variable domain (rest looked up from reference TRBV28 and TRBJ1-4): DVKVTQSSRYLVKRTGEKVFLECVQDMDHENMFWYRQDPGLGLRLIYFSYDVKMKEKGDIPEGYSVSREKKERFSLILESASTNQTSMYLCASSYALAPGKLFFGSGTQLSVL.

V and J are TRBV4-2 and TRBJ2-1; the match to TRBD2 covers 9 bases. The J segment lost 4 bases and the V segment lost 8 bases, leaving 3 bases of the junction unmatched. Looked up from germline, CDR1 is LGHNA and CDR2 is YNFKEQ. The CDR3 consists of 13 residues. The CDR3 sequence: CASGLAGYNEQFF. The CDR3 bases are TGTGCCAGCGGGCTAGCGGGGTACAATGAGCAGTTCTTC.

The rearrangement links TRBV5-1 to TRBJ1-6; maybe TRBD1 (5 bases). The CDR3 consists of 13 residues. The germline gives CDR1 SGHRS, CDR2 YFSETQ. Trimming removed 8 bases at V and 10 bases at J, with 16 bases between. CDR3 DNA: TGCGCCAGTCCCCCCGGGGCGGGGTCACCCCTCCACTTT. This translates into CASPPGAGSPLHF.

The gene calls are TRBV9 and TRBJ2-1, with a possible D match to TRBD2 (5 bases). Trimming shortened V by 7 bases and J by 0 bases, and 11 bases separated the two germline ends. Germline assignment: CDR1 SGDLS and CDR2 YYNGEE. The CDR3 totals 14 residues. The CDR3 coding sequence is TGTGCCAGCGGAGGCGCCAGCTCCTACAATGAGCAGTTCTTC. This gives the protein CASGGASSYNEQFF.

The chain has TRBV7-2 and TRBJ2-3; 7 bases agree with TRBD2. The V segment lost 7 bases and the J segment 6 bases; nucleotides outside the gene matches: 10. Germline CDR1 reads SGHTA; CDR2 reads FQGNSA. The CDR3 has 14 residues. CDR3: CASTPSAGVDTQYF. In DNA, the CDR3 is TGTGCCAGCACCCCGTCCGCGGGGGTGGATACGCAGTATTTT.

The chain carries TRBV27 and TRBJ2-7; possibly TRBD1 or TRBD2 for D (6 bases each). With 2 bases removed from V and 3 bases from J, the gap between germline ends came to 14 bases. Germline V gene lookup returns CDR1 MNHEY and CDR2 SMNVEV (reference sequence). CDR3 length: 15 residues. The CDR3 nucleotides are TGTGCCAGCAGTTTAGGTCCGGGGGCTCTCTACGAGCAGTACTTC. Protein: CASSLGPGALYEQYF.

This clone was seen once. The gene calls are TRBV5-1 and TRBJ1-2, with 7 bases identical to TRBD1. The germline gives CDR1 SGHRS, CDR2 YFSETQ. There are 15 residues in the CDR3. Trimming removed 0 bases from V and 4 bases from J; junction bases left unmatched: 6. CDR3 in amino acids: CASSLDTSGGYGYTF. In nucleotides, the CDR3 is TGCGCCAGCAGCTTGGATACGTCAGGGGGCTATGGCTACACCTTC.

V and J are TRBV12-5 and TRBJ1-2; D perhaps matches TRBD1 (5 bases). The V end was cut by 0 bases, the J end by 3 bases, with 17 bases between. The germline V gene has CDR1 LGHNT and CDR2 FRNRAP. The length of the CDR3 is 17 residues. The CDR3: CASGLVLGARRDYGYTF. The CDR3 nucleotides read TGTGCTAGTGGTTTGGTACTAGGGGCCCGCCGGGACTATGGCTACACCTTC.

The rearrangement links TRBV6-5 to TRBJ1-2, with TRBD1 matching 9 bases. The CDR3 is 15 residues long. Looked up from germline, CDR1 is MNHEY and CDR2 is SVGAGI. V trimming: 2 bases; J trimming: 5 bases; junction bases outside the gene matches: 6. DNA of the CDR3: TGTGCCAGCAGTTACGGACAGGGGTTTCGGTATGGCTACACCTTC. This gives the protein CASSYGQGFRYGYTF.

This clone came up a few times. The chain combines TRBV5-1 with TRBJ1-1; 9 nucleotides align to TRBD1. J gave up 2 bases and V 3 bases, and 2 bases lay outside the gene matches. This CDR3 contains 14 residues. Germline lookup yields CDR1 SGHRS and CDR2 YFSETQ. CDR3 nucleotides: TGCGCCAGCAGCTGGGGACAGGGAAACACTGAAGCTTTCTTT. Its protein is CASSWGQGNTEAFF.

This clone has a single count. The CDR3 DNA sequence: TGTGCCAGCTCACCGAAGGAGACCCAGTACTTC. It codes for CASSPKETQYF. The rearrangement uses TRBV18 and TRBJ2-5; D remains unclear. CDR3 length equals 11 residues. V was shortened by 3 bases and J by 5 bases, with 4 bases between the two germline ends. Germline V CDR1 and CDR2: KGHSH, LQKENI.

The chain carries TRBV2 and TRBJ2-1; weak D call: TRBD2 (7 bases). The CDR3 runs to 14 residues. Trimming stripped 6 bases from V and 2 bases from J, with 11 bases between. Per the germline V gene, CDR1 is SNHLY and CDR2 is FYNNEI. This chain's CDR3 is CASRGEGAYNEQFF. The DNA for the CDR3 is TGTGCCAGCAGGGGGGAGGGGGCCTACAATGAGCAGTTCTTC. Based on the CDR3 plus reference TRBV2 and TRBJ2-1, the full variable domain is EPEVTQTPSHQVTQMGQEVILRCVPISNHLYFYWYRQILGQKVEFLVSFYNNEISEKSEIFDDQFSVERPDGSNFTLKIRSTKLEDSAMYFCASRGEGAYNEQFFGPGTRLTVL.

The V gene is TRBV7-9, the J gene TRBJ2-2; TRBD1 is a possible D gene (8 bases). Looked up from germline, CDR1 is SEHNR and CDR2 is FQNEAQ (reference sequence). The CDR3 loop spans 18 amino acids. Trimming took off 6 bases at V and 0 bases at J, with 20 bases between the two ends. The CDR3 sequence is CASRGLRTGKTNTGELFF. Here the CDR3 DNA reads TGTGCCAGCAGGGGACTACGGACAGGGAAAACGAACACCGGGGAGCTGTTTTTT.

The gene calls are TRBV6-5 and TRBJ1-3; D gene unclear. The V end lost 2 bases, the J end lost 10 bases, and 18 bases lay between the germline ends. CDR3 length: 15 amino acids. Looked up from germline, CDR1 is MNHEY and CDR2 is SVGAGI. CDR3: CASSYEQSRERTIYF. CDR3 nucleotide sequence: TGTGCCAGCAGTTACGAACAATCGCGAGAACGGACCATATATTTT.

The chain has TRBV2 and TRBJ2-7; D possibly corresponds to TRBD2 (5 bases). Trimming took off 4 bases at V and 3 bases at J, with 13 bases between the two ends. Germline CDR1 SNHLY, CDR2 FYNNEI. CDR3 length: 14 amino acids. The CDR3 is CASSVESRDYEQYF. For the CDR3, the DNA is TGTGCCAGCAGTGTAGAATCCCGGGACTACGAGCAGTACTTC.

The rearrangement uses TRBV7-3 and TRBJ2-1; 14 nucleotides line up with TRBD2. This CDR3 has 21 residues. Trimming cost V 4 bases and J 3 bases; bases outside gene matches: 17. Germline CDR1 reads SGHTA; CDR2 reads FQGTGA. The chain's CDR3 is CASSSPKAGTSGRRVYNEQFF. The CDR3 region has the DNA TGTGCCAGCAGCTCACCTAAAGCCGGGACTAGCGGGAGAAGGGTCTACAATGAGCAGTTCTTC.

This clone came up once. J is TRBJ2-1 and V is TRBV4-3; D may be TRBD1 or TRBD2 (5 bases each). The CDR3 is made up of 16 amino acids. From germline, CDR1 is LGHNA and CDR2 YSLEER. The germline V and J ends were trimmed by 4 bases and 2 bases, with 15 bases remaining between them. CDR3 sequence (DNA): TGCGCCAGCAGCCCTACGAGAGGGGCTGCCTACAATGAGCAGTTCTTC. Its translation is CASSPTRGAAYNEQFF.

The V gene is TRBV29-1, the J gene TRBJ2-1; D remains ambiguous. Trimming took off 5 bases at V and 3 bases at J, with 8 bases between the two ends. CDR1 SQVTM and CDR2 ANQGSEA come from the germline V gene. The CDR3 runs 12 residues. The CDR3 spells CSVPGYYNEQFF. Here the CDR3 DNA reads TGCAGCGTTCCAGGTTACTACAATGAGCAGTTCTTC.

CDR3 DNA sequence: TGCGCCAGCAGTGAGTCTTTCCCCCTCAAGACGTACCAAGAGACCCAGTACTTC. Amino acid sequence: CASSESFPLKTYQETQYF. This chain uses TRBV10-1 with TRBJ2-5, with D uncertain. Trimming took 0 bases from V and 0 from J, leaving 17 bases between them. The CDR3 extends over 18 amino acids. The germline gives CDR1 WNHNN, CDR2 SYGVQD (reference sequence).

The chain recombines TRBV28 with TRBJ2-5; D may correspond to TRBD1 or TRBD2 (5 bases each). Germline V gives CDR1 MDHEN, CDR2 SYDVKM. CDR3 length: 15 residues. Trimming took 5 bases from V and 2 from J, leaving 15 bases between them. CDR3 DNA sequence: TGTGCCAGCAGTCTCGGGGCCGGGGCTCAAGAGACCCAGTACTTC. Protein: CASSLGAGAQETQYF.

The CDR3 nucleotides are TGCGCCAGCAGCTTGTTCGGGTCGACAGATACGCAGTATTTT. Amino acid sequence: CASSLFGSTDTQYF. The chain has TRBV5-1 and TRBJ2-3; no clear D. The CDR3 spans 14 residues. V was cut by 1 base and J by 3 bases, with 9 bases left in between. Germline V gene sequence: CDR1 SGHRS, CDR2 YFSETQ. Full variable domain (rest looked up from reference TRBV5-1 and TRBJ2-3): KAGVTQTPRYLIKTRGQQVTLSCSPISGHRSVSWYQQTPGQGLQFLFEYFSETQRNKGNFPGRFSGRQFSNSRSEMNVSTLELGDSALYLCASSLFGSTDTQYFGPGTRLTVL.